This T cell receptor (beta chain) was recovered during a study of cytomegalovirus exposure and HLA in healthy donors. Overall study context: In an early release, HLA-typed donors contributed some 88 million unique TCR sequences.

A multiplex PCR was run with 60 Vbeta primers and 13 Jbeta primers. Here immunoSEQ multiplex PCR was the method, and the copy in TCRdb shows in-frame clones only, minus some. Among approximately 240,000 clones listed, about three quarters were seen once. The CDR3 covers 12 residues. The germline V and J ends were trimmed by 4 bases and 11 bases, with 15 bases remaining between them. The germline gives CDR1 SGHNT, CDR2 YYREEE (reference sequence). This clone was seen just once. The sequence was obtained from a woman aged 60 to 75 in good health and CMV-seropositive. This chain joins TRBV5-4 and TRBJ2-5; the D gene is possibly TRBD2 (5 bases). Sequenced sample: PBMCs. In nucleotides, the CDR3 is TGTGCCAGCAGCCTCGCGATGAGGGAGCAGTACTTC. This sequence encodes CASSLAMREQYF.